This is a list of T cell receptor beta chains from one sample in a study of T cell repertoires in cytomegalovirus infection. TCRdb re-derived calls from the reads in MiXCR, one entry per CDR3 protein. The sample includes roughly 350,000 distinct CDR3 sequences, roughly a third of them seen just once. Their recognized antigens are unknown. The sample here was cultured PBMCs, taken from culture after CMV antigen stimulation. These receptor sequences come from a human donor in good health (CMV status not recorded). Some clones in this sample may be carry-over from other donors' samples. Both conserved end residues are part of each CDR3. Each record gives: J gene, D gene, clone size, V gene, CDR3 length, CDR3 protein, CDR3 DNA. The D gene is left open where the match is weak. The size field is filled for only some rows; it gives once, few, many or a size class.

>TRBJ1-6|-|-|TRBV19|14
CASIDIGGNSPLHF
TGTGCCAGTATCGACATTGGCGGTAATTCACCCCTCCACTTT
>TRBJ2-2|TRBD2|-|TRBV7-3|14
CASSDRLAPGELFF
TGTGCCAGCAGCGATCGACTAGCACCAGGGGAGCTGTTTTTT
>TRBJ2-1|-|few|TRBV7-2|15
CASSFRRGPDNEQFF
TGTGCCAGCAGCTTCCGGCGGGGGCCTGACAATGAGCAGTTCTTC
>TRBJ1-5|-|-|TRBV27|16
CASSPWGTGGNQPQHF
TGTGCCAGCAGTCCTTGGGGAACCGGTGGCAATCAGCCCCAGCATTTT
>TRBJ2-1|-|few|TRBV19|13
CASSGTLDNEQFF
TGTGCCAGTAGTGGAACCCTCGACAATGAGCAGTTCTTC
>TRBJ2-2|-|-|TRBV7-9|15
CASSSSGWRTGELFF
TGTGCCAGCAGCTCTTCGGGATGGAGAACCGGGGAGCTGTTTTTT
>TRBJ2-6|-|-|TRBV18|17
CASSPMGPRSGANVLTF
TGTGCCAGCTCACCAATGGGCCCCCGGTCTGGGGCCAACGTCCTGACTTTC
>TRBJ1-4|TRBD1|few|TRBV7-2|17
CASSLRQGARSGEKLFF
TGTGCCAGCAGCCTACGACAGGGGGCGCGGTCGGGGGAAAAACTGTTTTTT
>TRBJ1-2|-|many|TRBV6-5|14
CASSYDQKNYGYTF
TGTGCCAGCAGTTACGACCAAAAGAACTATGGCTACACCTTC
>TRBJ1-6|-|few|TRBV7-2|14
CASSQTRPVAPLHF
TGTGCCAGCAGCCAAACTCGCCCGGTGGCACCCCTCCACTTT
>TRBJ2-4|TRBD2|once|TRBV6-2/TRBV6-3|20
CASSYLSGGKSGRGKNIQYF
TGTGCCAGCAGCTACCTCAGCGGGGGAAAAAGCGGGAGAGGCAAAAACATTCAGTACTTC
>TRBJ2-1|-|-|TRBV6-2/TRBV6-3|13
CASRGDFRGEQFF
TGTGCCAGCAGGGGGGACTTCCGGGGTGAGCAGTTCTTC
>TRBJ2-1|-|many|TRBV7-2|11
CASSRANEQFF
TGTGCCAGCAGCCGGGCCAATGAGCAGTTCTTC
>TRBJ2-3|-|-|TRBV19|10
CASGAGTQYF
TGTGCCAGCGGAGCTGGTACGCAGTATTTT
>TRBJ2-1|TRBD2|many|TRBV7-6|19
CASSLARSGASGRPNEQFF
TGTGCCAGCAGCTTAGCGAGGTCGGGGGCTAGCGGGAGACCCAATGAGCAGTTCTTC
>TRBJ1-1|-|-|TRBV10-2|15
CASSVLVRMRTEAFF
TGCGCCAGCAGTGTTTTAGTACGTATGAGGACTGAAGCTTTCTTT
>TRBJ2-1|-|few|TRBV11-2|13
CASSRDPVAPGFF
TGTGCCAGCAGCCGCGACCCGGTGGCCCCGGGGTTCTTC
>TRBJ2-7|TRBD1|-|TRBV18|14
CASSLWDRESEQYF
TGTGCCAGCTCACTTTGGGACAGGGAGAGCGAGCAGTACTTC
>TRBJ1-1|-|few|TRBV4-1|14
CASSQVGGRAEAFF
TGCGCCAGCAGCCAAGTGGGCGGTCGAGCTGAAGCTTTCTTT
>TRBJ2-1|TRBD1|many|TRBV7-2|15
CASRAGQGAYNEQFF
TGTGCCAGCAGGGCTGGACAGGGGGCTTACAATGAGCAGTTCTTC
>TRBJ1-1|-|few|TRBV10-3|13
CATGDTSDTEAFF
TGTGCCACTGGGGACACATCTGACACTGAAGCTTTCTTT
>TRBJ2-3|-|-|TRBV6-2/TRBV6-3|18
CASSRTGKIAAPGDTQYF
TGTGCCAGCAGCCGCACCGGAAAAATAGCGGCCCCCGGGGATACGCAGTATTTT
>TRBJ2-1|TRBD2|few|TRBV19|14
CASDPSGGYNEQFF
TGTGCCAGTGATCCGAGCGGGGGCTACAATGAGCAGTTCTTC
>TRBJ1-5|-|few|TRBV7-9|12
CASSLAGKAQHF
TGTGCCAGCAGCTTGGCAGGGAAAGCCCAGCATTTT
>TRBJ1-2|-|-|TRBV29-1|12
CSATGTNYGYTF
TGCAGCGCTACAGGGACTAACTATGGCTACACCTTC
>TRBJ2-7|TRBD1|few|TRBV6-2/TRBV6-3|14
CASRGTGGPYEQYF
TGTGCCAGCCGCGGGACAGGGGGCCCGTACGAGCAGTACTTC
>TRBJ2-3|-|few|TRBV15|14
CATSRRTGSDTQYF
TGTGCCACCAGCAGACGAACAGGGTCAGATACGCAGTATTTT
>TRBJ2-7|TRBD2|-|TRBV19|14
CASSIGGGSYEQYF
TGTGCCAGTAGTATCGGCGGGGGCTCCTACGAGCAGTACTTC
>TRBJ2-1|TRBD1|-|TRBV19|15
CASTRQGASYNEQFF
TGTGCCAGTACCCGACAGGGAGCTTCCTACAATGAGCAGTTCTTC
>TRBJ2-1|TRBD2|-|TRBV7-2|15
CASSPPGLGSNEQFF
TGTGCCAGCAGCCCGCCGGGACTAGGGTCAAATGAGCAGTTCTTC
>TRBJ2-3|-|few|TRBV27|16
CASSTPYRSSTDTQYF
TGTGCCAGCAGTACCCCATACAGGAGTAGCACAGATACGCAGTATTTT
>TRBJ2-1|TRBD2|-|TRBV10-3|14
CAIRGLAGVNEQFF
TGTGCCATCAGAGGACTAGCGGGAGTTAATGAGCAGTTCTTC
>TRBJ1-5|-|-|TRBV12-3/TRBV12-4|12
CASSFSFQPQHF
TGTGCCAGCAGTTTTAGCTTTCAGCCCCAGCATTTT
>TRBJ1-1|-|few|TRBV6-1|14
CASSWYGDNTEAFF
TGTGCCAGCAGCTGGTATGGGGACAACACTGAAGCTTTCTTT
>TRBJ2-5|TRBD2|-|TRBV7-2|16
CASSSVTSGRQETQYF
TGTGCCAGCAGCTCAGTGACTAGCGGACGACAAGAGACCCAGTACTTC
>TRBJ1-6|TRBD1|-|TRBV28|15
CASIFGDRDNSPLHF
TGTGCCAGCATCTTTGGGGACAGGGATAATTCACCCCTCCACTTT
>TRBJ2-5|-|-|TRBV19|12
CATADRTETQYF
TGTGCCACTGCGGACAGAACGGAGACCCAGTACTTC
>TRBJ2-3|TRBD2|many|TRBV12-3/TRBV12-4|16
CASSRGLAGSTDTQYF
TGTGCCAGCAGCCGTGGACTAGCGGGAAGTACAGATACGCAGTATTTT
>TRBJ1-6|TRBD1|-|TRBV7-6|15
CASSSGQGYNSPLHF
TGTGCCAGCAGCTCGGGACAGGGCTATAATTCACCCCTCCACTTT
>TRBJ2-5|-|many|TRBV7-2|16
CASSLGPGKGSETQYF
TGTGCCAGCAGCTTAGGACCCGGAAAGGGTTCAGAGACCCAGTACTTC
>TRBJ1-1|-|-|TRBV7-9|16
CASSPVRGAMNTEAFF
TGTGCCAGCAGCCCTGTACGAGGGGCGATGAACACTGAAGCTTTCTTT
>TRBJ2-7|-|-|TRBV20-1|15
CSARVFGKINYEQYF
TGCAGTGCTAGAGTTTTCGGGAAAATTAACTACGAGCAGTACTTC
>TRBJ1-2|-|few|TRBV7-2|15
CASSPRTGPGYGYTF
TGTGCCAGCAGCCCCCGAACAGGGCCCGGCTATGGCTACACCTTC
>TRBJ2-3|TRBD1|-|TRBV7-4|15
CASSPRQGFQDTQYF
TGTGCCAGCAGCCCACGACAGGGATTTCAAGATACGCAGTATTTT
>TRBJ2-7|-|few|TRBV6-5|14
CASSYSASGYEQYF
TGTGCCAGCAGTTACTCAGCTTCGGGGTACGAGCAGTACTTC
>TRBJ2-3|-|few|TRBV12-3/TRBV12-4|15
CASSTERESTDTQYF
TGTGCCAGCAGTACAGAAAGAGAAAGCACAGATACGCAGTATTTT
>TRBJ1-5|-|-|TRBV6-2/TRBV6-3|16
CASSYSVRDSNQPQHF
TGTGCCAGCAGTTACTCAGTCAGGGATAGCAATCAGCCCCAGCATTTT
>TRBJ2-3|-|many|TRBV24-1|13
CATEEWETDTQYF
TGTGCCACCGAAGAGTGGGAGACGGATACGCAGTATTTT
>TRBJ2-1|-|-|TRBV2|11
CASIEGHEQFF
TGTGCCAGCATTGAGGGCCATGAGCAGTTCTTC
>TRBJ2-1|-|-|TRBV5-1|14
CASSWRASYNEQFF
TGCGCCAGCAGCTGGCGGGCCTCCTACAATGAGCAGTTCTTC
>TRBJ2-7|TRBD2|few|TRBV27|21
CASSLSIIRSAIGGRSKEQYF
TGTGCCAGCAGTTTATCCATTATTCGTTCGGCAATTGGCGGGAGGTCGAAGGAGCAGTACTTC
>TRBJ2-3|-|few|TRBV12-3/TRBV12-4|17
CASSLALGGMHTDTQYF
TGTGCCAGCAGTTTAGCCCTGGGAGGTATGCACACAGATACGCAGTATTTT
>TRBJ2-7|-|-|TRBV7-6|16
CASSLVGPTKSYEQYF
TGTGCCAGCAGCTTAGTCGGTCCGACTAAATCCTACGAGCAGTACTTC